Each of the 32 T cell receptor beta chains below was sequenced from the same sample in a study of cytomegalovirus exposure and HLA in healthy donors. The PCR contained 60 Vbeta and 13 Jbeta primers. Here immunoSEQ multiplex PCR was the method, and the copy in TCRdb shows in-frame clones only, minus some. The table records more than 90,000 clones, roughly 77% of them present only once. Sequenced sample: PBMCs. Every receptor here comes from a man over 45 in good health and CMV-seropositive.

This clone was counted only a few times. The rearrangement joins TRBV2 to TRBJ2-1; the match to TRBD1 covers 9 bases. V trimming: 6 bases; J trimming: 1 base; junction bases outside the gene matches: 4. Germline CDR1 is SNHLY and CDR2 is FYNNEI. CDR3 length equals 15 residues. Here the CDR3 reads CASSPGQGSYNEQFF. In DNA, the CDR3 is TGTGCCAGCAGCCCGGGACAGGGATCCTACAATGAGCAGTTCTTC.

V gene TRBV4-3 combines with J gene TRBJ2-3, with D possibly TRBD1 on 5 matching bases. CDR1 and CDR2 from the germline V gene are LGHNA and YSLEER. V lost 0 bases to trimming and J lost 5 bases, with 12 bases between them. CDR3 length: 15 residues. CDR3 residues: CASSQELRQQDTQYF. The DNA for the CDR3 is TGCGCCAGCAGCCAAGAGCTCCGACAGCAAGATACGCAGTATTTT.

The chain has TRBV6-1 and TRBJ1-6, with 10 bases fitting TRBD1. Trimming took 8 bases from V and 8 from J; bases not matched to a gene: 9. Germline V CDR1 and CDR2: MNHNS, SASEGT. This CDR3 spans 15 amino acids. The CDR3 reads CASEVTGTGDSPLHF. CDR3 bases: TGTGCCAGCGAAGTTACCGGGACAGGGGATTCACCCCTCCACTTT.

This sequence joins TRBV6-5 and TRBJ2-7; D is undetermined. Deletions cut 11 bases from V and 7 bases from J, with 18 bases between. CDR3 size: 12 residues. CDR1 is MNHEY and CDR2 is SVGAGI in the germline V gene. The CDR3 here is CAVMANSREQYF. The CDR3 region has the DNA TGTGCCGTTATGGCAAACTCGCGGGAGCAGTACTTC.

The V call is TRBV4-3, the J call TRBJ1-1, with 9 bases aligning to TRBD1. Germline trimming cut 1 base from V and 5 bases from J; bases unmatched to any gene: 11. The CDR3 length is 17 residues. Germline V CDR1 and CDR2: LGHNA, YSLEER. CDR3 in DNA: TGCGCCAGCAGCCAAGCCTACTCCGGGACAGGGAATACTGAAGCTTTCTTT. Amino acids: CASSQAYSGTGNTEAFF.

This clone was seen more than once but under ten times. V gene TRBV21-1 combines with J gene TRBJ1-5; TRBD1 was called by the table and not checked on the DNA. TRBV21-1 is tagged as a pseudogene. This CDR3 spans 17 amino acids. The CDR3 coding sequence is TGTGCCAGCAGCTCGATCACGGGCCAGGGGCACAATCAGCCCCAGCATTTT. This codes for CASSSITGQGHNQPQHF.

The genes are TRBV5-1 and TRBJ1-6, with no clear D. V was cut by 4 bases and J by 0 bases, with 8 bases left in between. Germline-derived CDR1 and CDR2 are SGHRS and YFSETQ. CDR3 length equals 15 residues. For the CDR3, the DNA is TGCGCCAGCAGCAACTCGAGCTCCTATAATTCACCCCTCCACTTT. Translated, it gives CASSNSSSYNSPLHF.

The rearrangement links TRBV19 to TRBJ1-5; TRBD1 is a possible D gene (6 bases). The CDR3 extends over 16 amino acids. Trimming shortened V by 6 bases and J by 7 bases, and 22 bases separated the two germline ends. Germline V lookup: CDR1 LNHDA, CDR2 SQIVND (reference sequence). The CDR3 coding sequence is TGTGCCAGTAGGGGCGGGGGGCGAGGATTGAACCAGCCCCAGCATTTT. It yields the protein CASRGGGRGLNQPQHF.

The chain combines TRBV7-8 with TRBJ2-6; the D gene is possibly TRBD1 (6 bases). V dropped 1 base and J dropped 0 bases, with 13 bases sitting between them. The CDR3 has 18 amino acids. Germline assignment: CDR1 SGHVS and CDR2 FQNEAQ. The CDR3 DNA follows: TGTGCCAGCAGCTTAGGCTTGGGGGCTAGCTCTGGGGCCAACGTCCTGACTTTC. Its translation: CASSLGLGASSGANVLTF.

The chain is built from TRBV7-8 and TRBJ1-1, with D perhaps TRBD1 (6 bases). Germline V lookup: CDR1 SGHVS, CDR2 FQNEAQ. The V gene lost 2 bases and the J gene lost 6 bases, with 25 bases spanning the gap. The CDR3 is 18 amino acids. CDR3 sequence reads: CASSLPPRGLNSVAEAFF. CDR3 nucleotides: TGTGCCAGCAGCTTACCCCCGCGGGGGCTAAATTCCGTAGCTGAAGCTTTCTTT.

The CDR3 nucleotides are TGTGCCAGCAGCTTGGAAGGAGTCGAGCAGTACTTC. It codes for CASSLEGVEQYF. The chain carries TRBV5-4 and TRBJ2-7; D call uncertain. The V gene lost 0 bases and the J gene lost 6 bases, with 7 bases spanning the gap. Looked up from germline, CDR1 is SGHNT and CDR2 is YYREEE (reference sequence). This CDR3 has 12 amino acids.

The gene calls are TRBV10-2 and TRBJ2-7; D perhaps matches TRBD2 (6 bases). There are 14 residues in the CDR3. V was pared by 8 bases and J by 0 bases, with 14 bases between. Germline assignment: CDR1 WSHSY and CDR2 SAAADI. The CDR3 is CASRPSVNSYEQYF. For the CDR3, the DNA is TGCGCCAGCCGGCCTAGCGTTAACTCCTACGAGCAGTACTTC.

This chain connects TRBV5-6 to TRBJ1-2; TRBD1 is a possible D gene (5 bases). Germline CDR1 is SGHDT and CDR2 is YYEEEE. The germline V and J ends were trimmed by 6 bases and 9 bases, with 21 bases remaining between them. This CDR3 has 14 amino acids. CDR3 protein: CASTVGAGLRSYTF. The CDR3 DNA sequence: TGTGCCAGCACGGTAGGGGCAGGTTTACGGAGCTACACCTTC.

V usage is TRBV19 and J usage is TRBJ2-2, with TRBD1 matching 8 bases. CDR3 length equals 14 residues. Germline loops: CDR1 LNHDA, CDR2 SQIVND (reference sequence). With V trimmed by 2 bases and J by 7 bases, 3 bases remained unmatched. The CDR3 DNA reads TGTGCCAGTAGTATACCAGGGGGCATCGGGGAGCTGTTTTTT. It codes for CASSIPGGIGELFF.

The chain joins TRBV9 to TRBJ1-5, with 7 positions matching TRBD1. This CDR3 is 14 amino acids long. CDR1 is SGDLS, CDR2 YYNGEE, per germline. J gave up 5 bases and V 0 bases, and 2 bases lay outside the gene matches. The CDR3 DNA reads as TGTGCCAGCAGCGTAGGAGGGGGCTATCAGCCCCAGCATTTT. Its protein product is CASSVGGGYQPQHF.

Worth noting for this clone: One end of the junction is discordant with germline, which a read error may explain. The sample contains more than one DNA sequence encoding this CDR3. The V and J genes are TRBV7-9 and TRBJ2-5; D is perhaps TRBD2 (6 bases). The germline V gene has CDR1 SEHNR and CDR2 FQNEAQ (reference sequence). The CDR3 runs 15 residues. The DNA for the CDR3 is TGCGCCAGCAGCCAAGGGCCAGGGCGGGACGAGACCCAGTACTTC. Amino acids: CASSQGPGRDETQYF.

This clone has only one observation. The chain has TRBV23-1 and TRBJ2-5; TRBD2 matches at 7 bases. TRBV23-1 is an ORF; its function is uncertain. V trimming: 1 base; J trimming: 1 base; junction bases outside the gene matches: 15. This CDR3 spans 19 amino acids. The CDR3 coding sequence is TGCGCCAGCAGTCAATGTCAAGTTCCCCAACTAGCGCCCCAAGAGACCCAGTACTTC. Protein product: CASSQCQVPQLAPQETQYF.

The CDR3 loop is CASSLLSQNYGYTF. The DNA of the CDR3 is TGTGCCAGCAGTTTATTGTCACAGAACTATGGCTACACCTTC. This chain connects TRBV28 to TRBJ1-2; D not certain. Germline loops: CDR1 MDHEN, CDR2 SYDVKM. The CDR3 extends over 14 amino acids. V was trimmed by 1 base and J by 2 bases, leaving 8 bases between them.

This clone was found a few times. The J gene is TRBJ1-5, the V gene TRBV2; TRBD1 matches at 8 bases. The CDR3 contains 16 residues. Germline V CDR1 and CDR2: SNHLY, FYNNEI. With V trimmed by 8 bases and J by 6 bases, 15 bases remained unmatched. The CDR3 DNA reads as TGTGCCAGCTCTAATACCGGGACAGGTGGTGGTCAGCCCCAGCATTTT. Its translation is CASSNTGTGGGQPQHF.

V usage is TRBV29-1 and J usage is TRBJ2-1; 9 bases fit TRBD2. Unmatched junction bases numbered 3, after V lost 0 bases and J lost 0 bases. Germline loops: CDR1 SQVTM, CDR2 ANQGSEA. This CDR3 is 16 amino acids long. CDR3 coding DNA: TGCAGCGTTGAAGATAGTAGCGGGAGCTCCTACAATGAGCAGTTCTTC. Translation gives CSVEDSSGSSYNEQFF.

The rearrangement links TRBV7-2 to TRBJ2-1; TRBD1 is a possible D gene (6 bases). Germline values: CDR1 SGHTA, CDR2 FQGNSA. The CDR3 sequence is 14 residues long. Trimming took off 5 bases at V and 8 bases at J, with 16 bases between the two ends. The DNA for the CDR3 is TGTGCCAGCAGCGGGTACGGGACACCCCATGAGCAGTTCTTC. As protein: CASSGYGTPHEQFF.

The chain carries TRBV4-1 and TRBJ2-5; 15 bases are a match to TRBD2. Unmatched junction bases numbered 6, after V lost 3 bases and J lost 4 bases. CDR3 length: 17 residues. Per the germline V gene, CDR1 is MGHRA and CDR2 is YSYEKL. The CDR3 sequence is CASSHRTSGGAGETQYF. The CDR3 nucleotides read TGCGCCAGCAGCCATAGGACTAGCGGGGGGGCTGGAGAGACCCAGTACTTC.

The V gene is TRBV18, the J gene TRBJ2-6, with D possibly being TRBD2 (6 bases). This CDR3 has 17 residues. Per the germline V gene, CDR1 is KGHSH and CDR2 is LQKENI. Trimming shortened V by 4 bases and J by 0 bases, and 13 bases separated the two germline ends. CDR3: CASSLGGRRSGANVLTF. The CDR3 DNA follows: TGTGCCAGCTCACTGGGAGGCAGACGCTCTGGGGCCAACGTCCTGACTTTC.

Only one count was recorded for this clone. This rearrangement joins TRBV2 to TRBJ2-7; D is perhaps TRBD1 (6 bases). Trimming took off 5 bases at V and 2 bases at J, with 13 bases between the two ends. CDR1 is SNHLY and CDR2 is FYNNEI in the germline V gene. The CDR3 covers 14 residues. The CDR3 loop reads CASSPGTSTYEQYF. The DNA for the CDR3 is TGTGCCAGCAGTCCCGGGACATCTACCTACGAGCAGTACTTC.

The chain recombines TRBV6-6 with TRBJ2-7; 9 bases agree with TRBD1. The CDR3 extends over 14 amino acids. Losses at the gene ends were 2 bases for V and 5 bases for J; bases not matched to a gene: 4. Germline CDR1 reads MNHNY; CDR2 reads SVGAGI (reference sequence). The CDR3 is CASSYGTGSHEQYF. The DNA of the CDR3 is TGTGCCAGCAGTTACGGGACAGGGTCCCACGAGCAGTACTTC.

The V and J genes are TRBV7-2 and TRBJ2-5; 7 positions match TRBD1. The J segment lost 4 bases and the V segment lost 1 base, leaving 6 bases of the junction unmatched. Germline-derived CDR1 and CDR2 are SGHTA and FQGNSA. The CDR3 consists of 15 residues. The CDR3 coding sequence is TGTGCCAGCAGCTTAGGCTTAGGGGGCGCAGAGACCCAGTACTTC. This encodes CASSLGLGGAETQYF.

The chain joins TRBV6-6 to TRBJ1-3, with D possibly TRBD1 on 5 matching bases. Between the trimmed V and J ends, which lost 1 base and 0 bases, there was a span of 7 bases. Germline lookup yields CDR1 MNHNY and CDR2 SVGAGI (reference sequence). CDR3 length: 15 amino acids. The CDR3 nucleotides are TGTGCCAGCAGTTACTGGAGGGGCTCTGGAAACACCATATATTTT. Translating it yields CASSYWRGSGNTIYF.

CDR3: CASSFLKTAGANVLTF. CDR3 bases: TGTGCCAGCAGCTTTCTTAAGACAGCTGGGGCCAACGTCCTGACTTTC. This chain joins TRBV7-9 and TRBJ2-6; D is possibly TRBD1 (5 bases). Trimming pared 3 bases from V and 2 bases from J, leaving 11 bases between. CDR3 size: 16 residues. The germline CDR1 and CDR2 sequences are SEHNR and FQNEAQ (reference sequence).

CDR3 in DNA: TGTGCCAGCAGCCGGGACAGCCCTAGGGGCTACACCTTC. Its protein is CASSRDSPRGYTF. The chain carries TRBV5-4 and TRBJ1-2, with 7 bases matching TRBD1. The CDR3 is made up of 13 amino acids. The J segment lost 8 bases and the V segment lost 4 bases, leaving 8 bases of the junction unmatched. Looked up from germline, CDR1 is SGHNT and CDR2 is YYREEE (reference sequence). Complete variable domain (other parts from reference TRBV5-4 and TRBJ1-2): ETGVTQSPTHLIKTRGQQVTLRCSSQSGHNTVSWYQQALGQGPQFIFQYYREEENGRGNFPPRFSGLQFPNYSSELNVNALELDDSALYLCASSRDSPRGYTFGSGTRLTVV.

The CDR3 DNA reads as TGTGCCAGCAGCTTAGGAATCGGGACAGGGAACACTGAAGCTTTCTTT. Translating gives CASSLGIGTGNTEAFF. The rearrangement links TRBV7-9 to TRBJ1-1; 8 bases line up with TRBD1. This CDR3 contains 16 residues. Germline lookup yields CDR1 SEHNR and CDR2 FQNEAQ (reference sequence). The V and J ends lost 1 base and 1 base, in that order; junction bases with no gene match: 5.

The chain is built from TRBV6-1 and TRBJ1-6; tentatively, D is TRBD1 (6 bases). The V and J ends lost 3 bases and 0 bases respectively, with 15 bases between them. The CDR3 is 18 residues long. Germline loops: CDR1 MNHNS, CDR2 SASEGT. This CDR3 is CASSDTTGSGSYNSPLHF. The DNA of the CDR3 is TGTGCCAGCAGTGATACAACAGGGTCCGGCTCCTATAATTCACCCCTCCACTTT.

This clone was counted only a few times. This chain connects TRBV14 to TRBJ2-1, with TRBD2 matching 9 bases. Germline loops: CDR1 SGHDN, CDR2 FVKESK. J lost 8 bases, V lost 1 base, and 6 bases had no gene match. This CDR3 region has 15 residues. The DNA of the CDR3 is TGTGCCAGCAGCCAAGCGTTGCGGGAGGGTCATGAGCAGTTCTTC. This encodes CASSQALREGHEQFF.